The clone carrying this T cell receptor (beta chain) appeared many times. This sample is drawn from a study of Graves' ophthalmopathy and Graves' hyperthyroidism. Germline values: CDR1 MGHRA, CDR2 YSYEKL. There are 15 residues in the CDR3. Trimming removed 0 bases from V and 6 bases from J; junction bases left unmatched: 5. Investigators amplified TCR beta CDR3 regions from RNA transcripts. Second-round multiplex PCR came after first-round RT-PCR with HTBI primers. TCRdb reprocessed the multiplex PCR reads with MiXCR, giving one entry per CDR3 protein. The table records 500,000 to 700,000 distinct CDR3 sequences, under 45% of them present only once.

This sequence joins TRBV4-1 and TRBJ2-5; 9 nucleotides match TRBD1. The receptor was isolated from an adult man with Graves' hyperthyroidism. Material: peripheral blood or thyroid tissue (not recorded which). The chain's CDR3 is CASSQDIGQGKTQYF. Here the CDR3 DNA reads TGCGCCAGCAGCCAAGACATTGGACAGGGGAAGACCCAGTACTTC.